A selection of T cell receptor beta chains follows, all from one sample in a study of cytomegalovirus exposure and HLA in healthy donors. Only in-frame clones appear in the TCRdb table, and some are missing; sequencing was by immunoSEQ multiplex PCR. The table lists about 160,000 clones. Sequencing was carried out using PBMCs. Every receptor here comes from a man between 25 and 39 years old in good health and CMV-seronegative. Each CDR3 is given with its conserved first and last residue.

v_gene: TRBV27; j_gene: TRBJ2-7; CDR3aa: CASSFLGEGSYEQYF
v_gene: TRBV11-1; j_gene: TRBJ2-2; CDR3aa: CASASGRRGTGELFF
v_gene: TRBV10-3; j_gene: TRBJ2-1; CDR3aa: CAIALGTGGDEQFF
v_gene: TRBV5-4; j_gene: TRBJ2-3; CDR3aa: CASSLVPEDTQYF
v_gene: TRBV5-6; j_gene: TRBJ2-7; CDR3aa: CASGAGLAGHEQYF
v_gene: TRBV5-1; j_gene: TRBJ2-7; CDR3aa: CASSATFREQYF
v_gene: TRBV28; j_gene: TRBJ1-1; CDR3aa: CASSPPGGTEAFF
v_gene: TRBV10-3; j_gene: TRBJ1-3; CDR3aa: CAIRQGASGNTIYF
v_gene: TRBV5-6; j_gene: TRBJ2-5; CDR3aa: CASSGVWGLEETQYF
v_gene: TRBV6-5; j_gene: TRBJ2-1; CDR3aa: CASSIGSSSYNEQFF
v_gene: TRBV5-1; j_gene: TRBJ2-5; CDR3aa: CASALDRVAGETQYF
v_gene: TRBV6-1; j_gene: TRBJ1-1; CDR3aa: CASSEGNREAFF
v_gene: TRBV30; j_gene: TRBJ1-6; CDR3aa: CARSTAPSLNSPLHF
v_gene: TRBV5-1; j_gene: TRBJ1-1; CDR3aa: CASSLLQGDGTEAFF
v_gene: TRBV6-1; j_gene: TRBJ2-3; CDR3aa: CASTRTDTQYF
v_gene: TRBV25-1; j_gene: TRBJ2-3; CDR3aa: CATTESISTDTQYF
v_gene: TRBV6-1; j_gene: TRBJ1-2; CDR3aa: CASSLRTGGSGYTF
v_gene: TRBV28; j_gene: TRBJ1-1; CDR3aa: CASRDSDISEAFF
v_gene: TRBV7-9; j_gene: TRBJ2-2; CDR3aa: CASSSGRAVIGELFF
v_gene: TRBV27; j_gene: TRBJ1-1; CDR3aa: CASSLSPGNTEAFF
v_gene: TRBV14; j_gene: TRBJ2-7; CDR3aa: CASSPTSGSLYEQYF
v_gene: TRBV7-6; j_gene: TRBJ2-2; CDR3aa: CASRQPGTAGGKLFF
v_gene: TRBV7-9; j_gene: TRBJ2-5; CDR3aa: CASSFGFASGSSRETQYF
v_gene: TRBV6-6; j_gene: TRBJ1-1; CDR3aa: CASSYSASTEAFF
v_gene: TRBV9; j_gene: TRBJ1-1; CDR3aa: CASSVDSGNTEAFF
v_gene: TRBV4-1; j_gene: TRBJ2-7; CDR3aa: CASSRDREYDEQYF
v_gene: TRBV11-3; j_gene: TRBJ1-1; CDR3aa: CASSLLAGVNTEAFF
v_gene: TRBV5-4; j_gene: TRBJ1-1; CDR3aa: CASSLIGVNTEAFF
v_gene: TRBV2; j_gene: TRBJ2-1; CDR3aa: CASSAYNEQFF
v_gene: TRBV5-6; j_gene: TRBJ2-4; CDR3aa: CASSGGGFGNIQYF
v_gene: TRBV4-1; j_gene: TRBJ2-1; CDR3aa: CASRPGLAGNNEQFF
v_gene: TRBV10-2; j_gene: TRBJ2-7; CDR3aa: CASRTSGLVGEQYF
v_gene: TRBV29-1; j_gene: TRBJ1-2; CDR3aa: CSVESKYYGYTF
v_gene: TRBV7-9; j_gene: TRBJ1-2; CDR3aa: CASSLDDIPPGYTF
v_gene: TRBV19; j_gene: TRBJ2-1; CDR3aa: CASSRAGGPYNEQFF
v_gene: TRBV29-1; j_gene: TRBJ1-2; CDR3aa: CSVDPHQGYTF
v_gene: TRBV6-6; j_gene: TRBJ1-4; CDR3aa: CASSYSPGQRKAKLFF
v_gene: TRBV19; j_gene: TRBJ2-7; CDR3aa: CASSGRDRVYEQYF
v_gene: TRBV6-5; j_gene: TRBJ1-2; CDR3aa: CASRPPQLNYGYTF
v_gene: TRBV9; j_gene: TRBJ1-1; CDR3aa: CASSVFTDTEAFF
v_gene: TRBV4-1; j_gene: TRBJ2-3; CDR3aa: CASSQELAGGVDTQYF
v_gene: TRBV7-2; j_gene: TRBJ1-2; CDR3aa: CASSLALADDYTF
v_gene: TRBV23-1; j_gene: TRBJ2-1; CDR3aa: CASSQFPGLGDNEQFF
v_gene: TRBV5-6; j_gene: TRBJ1-3; CDR3aa: CASSWGDLRGNTIYF
v_gene: TRBV7-2; j_gene: TRBJ2-3; CDR3aa: CASSLLLAGVDTQYF
v_gene: TRBV25-1; j_gene: TRBJ2-1; CDR3aa: CASSGLTGSRSSYNEQFF
v_gene: TRBV7-3; j_gene: TRBJ2-1; CDR3aa: CASSPAGGRSSYNEQFF
v_gene: TRBV19; j_gene: TRBJ2-7; CDR3aa: CASSVSGTGYGREQYF
v_gene: TRBV27; j_gene: TRBJ1-4; CDR3aa: CASSSVKTNEKLFF
v_gene: TRBV7-9; j_gene: TRBJ2-2; CDR3aa: CASSLRGGGNTGELFF
v_gene: TRBV11-3; j_gene: TRBJ2-7; CDR3aa: CASSRTATEQYF
v_gene: TRBV28; j_gene: TRBJ2-1; CDR3aa: CASSPIRRTGGPNEQFF
v_gene: TRBV29-1; j_gene: TRBJ1-4; CDR3aa: CSVTTGGAGEKLFF
v_gene: TRBV19; j_gene: TRBJ2-7; CDR3aa: CASSIAGTSVDEQYF